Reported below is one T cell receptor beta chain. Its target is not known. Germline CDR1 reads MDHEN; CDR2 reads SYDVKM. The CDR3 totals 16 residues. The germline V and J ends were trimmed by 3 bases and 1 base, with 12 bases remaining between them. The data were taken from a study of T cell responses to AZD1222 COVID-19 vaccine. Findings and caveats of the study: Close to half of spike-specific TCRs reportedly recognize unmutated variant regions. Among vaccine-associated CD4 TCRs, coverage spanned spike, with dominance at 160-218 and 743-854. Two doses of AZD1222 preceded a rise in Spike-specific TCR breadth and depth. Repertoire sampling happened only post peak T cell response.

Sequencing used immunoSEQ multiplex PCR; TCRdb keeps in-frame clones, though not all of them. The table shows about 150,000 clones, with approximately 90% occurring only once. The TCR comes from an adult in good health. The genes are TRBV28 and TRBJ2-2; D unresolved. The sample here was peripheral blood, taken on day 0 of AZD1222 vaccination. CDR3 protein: CASSFTYSLNTGELFF. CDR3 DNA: TGTGCCAGCAGTTTTACTTACTCCCTGAACACCGGGGAGCTGTTTTTT.